This TCR beta chain was sequenced for a study of blood T cell repertoires in COVID-19. For the study at large: The study drew acute and convalescent COVID-19 samples from the United States, Italy and Spain. PBMCs, B-cell-depleted T cells, or T cells provided the cDNA or gDNA that made up the material.

Germline CDR1 and CDR2: SGHNT and YYREEE (reference sequence). Trimming removed 2 bases from V and 4 bases from J, with 13 bases in between. CDR3 size: 15 residues. Seattle participants joined during active infection and were tracked over time. As originally analysed: Using reference gene primer amplification, nucleated cell counts were estimated. Measured with immunoSEQ multiplex PCR; TCRdb has only the in-frame clones, and not every one. The V and J calls and the clone size are those of that table, but D and trimming were determined from the DNA. The table includes about 300,000 clones, 85% to 90% detected once.

This receptor was taken from a woman between 45 and 65 years old with COVID-19, enrolled during active disease. This sequence joins TRBV5-4 and TRBJ2-1, with D maybe TRBD2 (5 bases). Sequencing used peripheral blood. CDR3 protein: CASSFELGTYNEQFF. The CDR3, as DNA: TGTGCCAGCAGCTTCGAACTAGGTACTTACAATGAGCAGTTCTTC.